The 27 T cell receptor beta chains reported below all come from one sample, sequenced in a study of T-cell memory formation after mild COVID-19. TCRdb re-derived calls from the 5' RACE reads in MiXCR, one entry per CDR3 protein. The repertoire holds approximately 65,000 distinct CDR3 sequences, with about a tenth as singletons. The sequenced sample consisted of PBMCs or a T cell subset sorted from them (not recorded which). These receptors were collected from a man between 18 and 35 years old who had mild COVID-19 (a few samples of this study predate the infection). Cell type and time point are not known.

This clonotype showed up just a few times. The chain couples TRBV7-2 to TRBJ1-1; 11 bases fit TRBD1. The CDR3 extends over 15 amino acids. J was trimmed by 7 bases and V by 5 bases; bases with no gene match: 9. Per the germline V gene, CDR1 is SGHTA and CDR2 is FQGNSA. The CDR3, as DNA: TGTGCCAGCAGCCAGACCGGACAGGGGGCCGATGAAGCTTTCTTT. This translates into CASSQTGQGADEAFF.

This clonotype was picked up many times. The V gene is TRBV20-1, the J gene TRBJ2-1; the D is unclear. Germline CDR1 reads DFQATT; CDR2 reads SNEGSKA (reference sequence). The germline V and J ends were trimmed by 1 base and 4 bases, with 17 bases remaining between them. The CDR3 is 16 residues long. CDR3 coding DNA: TGCAGTGCTAGAGTTCCTGGGATCCAGACTTACAATGAGCAGTTCTTC. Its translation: CSARVPGIQTYNEQFF.

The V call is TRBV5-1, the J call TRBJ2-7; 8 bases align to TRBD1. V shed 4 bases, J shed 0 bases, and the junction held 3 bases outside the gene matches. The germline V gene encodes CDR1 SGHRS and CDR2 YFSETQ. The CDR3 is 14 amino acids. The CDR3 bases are TGCGCCAGCAGCCGGGACAGGACCTCCTACGAGCAGTACTTC. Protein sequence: CASSRDRTSYEQYF.

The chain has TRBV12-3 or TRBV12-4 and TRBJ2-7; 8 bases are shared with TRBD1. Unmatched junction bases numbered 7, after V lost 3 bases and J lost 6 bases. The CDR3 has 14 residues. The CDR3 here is CASSFRTGSGEQYF. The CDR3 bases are TGTGCCAGCAGTTTCCGGACAGGGTCGGGCGAGCAGTACTTC.

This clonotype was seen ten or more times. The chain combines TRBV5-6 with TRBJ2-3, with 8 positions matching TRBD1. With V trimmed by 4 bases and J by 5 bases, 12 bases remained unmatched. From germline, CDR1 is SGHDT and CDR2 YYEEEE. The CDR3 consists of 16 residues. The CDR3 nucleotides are TGTGCCAGCAGCCTTCTGACAGGGGCACTGGGAGATACGCAGTATTTT. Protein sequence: CASSLLTGALGDTQYF. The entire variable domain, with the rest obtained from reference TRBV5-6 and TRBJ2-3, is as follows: DAGVTQSPTHLIKTRGQQVTLRCSPKSGHDTVSWYQQALGQGPQFIFQYYEEEERQRGNFPDRFSGHQFPNYSSELNVNALLLGDSALYLCASSLLTGALGDTQYFGPGTRLTVL.

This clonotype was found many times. In DNA, the CDR3 is TGTGCCAGCAGCGCGGACAGGGGGCCCGCTGAAGCTTTCTTT. The encoded protein is CASSADRGPAEAFF. The V call is TRBV7-2, the J call TRBJ1-1, with 11 bases matching TRBD1. The V gene's germline CDR1 is SGHTA and CDR2 FQGNSA. This CDR3 has 14 residues. V was clipped by 5 bases and J by 6 bases; unmatched bases: 5.

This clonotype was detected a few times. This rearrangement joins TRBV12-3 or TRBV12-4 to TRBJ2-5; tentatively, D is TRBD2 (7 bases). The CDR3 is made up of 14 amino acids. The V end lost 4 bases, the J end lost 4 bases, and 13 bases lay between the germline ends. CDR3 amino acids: CASSSGGGGETQYF. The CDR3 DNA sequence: TGTGCCAGCAGTTCTGGGGGGGGCGGAGAGACCCAGTACTTC.

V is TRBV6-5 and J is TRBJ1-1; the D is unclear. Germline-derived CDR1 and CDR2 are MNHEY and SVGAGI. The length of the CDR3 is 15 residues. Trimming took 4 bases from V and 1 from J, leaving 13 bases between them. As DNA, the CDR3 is TGTGCCAGCAGTTTACTCCCGAGTCAGAACACTGAAGCTTTCTTT. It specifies CASSLLPSQNTEAFF.

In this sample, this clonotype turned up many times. CDR3 residues: CASSLGGQYQPQHF. The DNA of the CDR3 is TGTGCCAGCAGCTTAGGGGGACAGTATCAGCCCCAGCATTTT. This chain uses TRBV7-2 with TRBJ1-5, with 7 bases fitting TRBD1. This CDR3 spans 14 amino acids. V gave up 1 base and J gave up 5 bases; unmatched junction bases: 2. Germline V gene data show CDR1 as SGHTA and CDR2 as FQGNSA.

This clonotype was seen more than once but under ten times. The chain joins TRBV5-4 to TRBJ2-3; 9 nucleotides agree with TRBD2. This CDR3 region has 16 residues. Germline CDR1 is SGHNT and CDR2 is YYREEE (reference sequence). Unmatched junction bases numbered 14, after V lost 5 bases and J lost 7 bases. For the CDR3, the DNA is TGTGCCAGCAGGTGGGACTTAGCGGGGGAGGTCAATACGCAGTATTTT. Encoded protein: CASRWDLAGEVNTQYF. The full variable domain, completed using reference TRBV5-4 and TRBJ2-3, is ETGVTQSPTHLIKTRGQQVTLRCSSQSGHNTVSWYQQALGQGPQFIFQYYREEENGRGNFPPRFSGLQFPNYSSELNVNALELDDSALYLCASRWDLAGEVNTQYFGPGTRLTVL.

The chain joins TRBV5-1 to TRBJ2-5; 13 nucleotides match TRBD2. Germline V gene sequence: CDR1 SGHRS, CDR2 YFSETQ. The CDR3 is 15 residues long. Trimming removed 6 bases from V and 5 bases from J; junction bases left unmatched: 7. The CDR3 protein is CASNGLAGATETQYF. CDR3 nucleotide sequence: TGCGCCAGCAATGGACTAGCGGGGGCTACGGAGACCCAGTACTTC.

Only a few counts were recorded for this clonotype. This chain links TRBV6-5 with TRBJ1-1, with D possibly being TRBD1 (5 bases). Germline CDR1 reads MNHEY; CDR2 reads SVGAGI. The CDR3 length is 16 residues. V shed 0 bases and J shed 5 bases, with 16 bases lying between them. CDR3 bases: TGTGCCAGCAGTTACTCACCTCAGGGTACCTTAACTGAAGCTTTCTTT. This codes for CASSYSPQGTLTEAFF.

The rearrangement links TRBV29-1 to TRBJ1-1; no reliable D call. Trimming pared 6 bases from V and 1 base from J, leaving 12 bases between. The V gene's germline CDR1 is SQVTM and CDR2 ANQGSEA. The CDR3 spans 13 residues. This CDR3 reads CSVATGKNTEAFF. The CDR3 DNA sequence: TGCAGCGTCGCCACGGGCAAGAACACTGAAGCTTTCTTT.

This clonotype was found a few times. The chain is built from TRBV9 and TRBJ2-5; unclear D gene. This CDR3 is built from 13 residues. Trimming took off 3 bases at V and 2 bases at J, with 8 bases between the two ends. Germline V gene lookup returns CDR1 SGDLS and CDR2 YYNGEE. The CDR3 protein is CASSAGPQETQYF. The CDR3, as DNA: TGTGCCAGCAGCGCCGGACCACAAGAGACCCAGTACTTC. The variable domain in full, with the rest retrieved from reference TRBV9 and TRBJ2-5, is DSGVTQTPKHLITATGQRVTLRCSPRSGDLSVYWYQQSLDQGLQFLIQYYNGEERAKGNILERFSAQQFPDLHSELNLSSLELGDSALYFCASSAGPQETQYFGPGTRLLVL.

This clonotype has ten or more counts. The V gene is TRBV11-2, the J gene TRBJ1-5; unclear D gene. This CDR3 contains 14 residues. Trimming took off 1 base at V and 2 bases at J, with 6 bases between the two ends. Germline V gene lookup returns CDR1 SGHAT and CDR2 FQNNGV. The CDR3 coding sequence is TGTGCCAGCAGCTTAGTCTCTGGCAATCAGCCCCAGCATTTT. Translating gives CASSLVSGNQPQHF.

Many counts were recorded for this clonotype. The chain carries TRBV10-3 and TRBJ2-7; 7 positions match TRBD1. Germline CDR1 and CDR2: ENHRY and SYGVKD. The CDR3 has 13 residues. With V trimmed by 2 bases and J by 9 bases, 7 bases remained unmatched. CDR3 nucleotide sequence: TGTGCCATCAGTGAGAGGGGGCAGGATGGGCAGTACGTC. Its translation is CAISERGQDGQYV.

CDR3 region: CASSQDRGTEPSYEQYF. DNA of the CDR3: TGTGCCAGCAGCCAAGATAGAGGGACAGAGCCCTCCTACGAGCAGTACTTC. The V gene is TRBV3-2, the J gene TRBJ2-7; the table gives TRBD1 as D, unverified against the DNA. TRBV3-2 is classified as a pseudogene. The CDR3 contains 17 residues.

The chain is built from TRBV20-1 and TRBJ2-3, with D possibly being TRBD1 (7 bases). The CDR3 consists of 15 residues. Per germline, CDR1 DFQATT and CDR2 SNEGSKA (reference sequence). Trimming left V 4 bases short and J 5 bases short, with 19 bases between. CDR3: CSATGQGGRGDTQYF. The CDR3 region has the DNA TGCAGTGCTACCGGCCAGGGGGGTCGGGGAGATACGCAGTATTTT.

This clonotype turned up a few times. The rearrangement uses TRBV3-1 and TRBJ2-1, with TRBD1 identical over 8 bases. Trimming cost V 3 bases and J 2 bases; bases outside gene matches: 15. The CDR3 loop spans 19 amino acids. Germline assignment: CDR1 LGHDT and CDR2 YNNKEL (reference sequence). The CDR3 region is CASSHAYRTGRVAYNEQFF. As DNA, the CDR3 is TGTGCCAGCAGCCATGCATACAGGACAGGGCGGGTGGCCTACAATGAGCAGTTCTTC.

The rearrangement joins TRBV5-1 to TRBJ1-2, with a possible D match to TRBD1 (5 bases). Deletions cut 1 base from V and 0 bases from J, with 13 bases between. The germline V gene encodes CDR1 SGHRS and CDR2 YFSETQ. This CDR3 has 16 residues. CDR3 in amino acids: CASSLRQRRPNYGYTF. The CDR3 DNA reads TGCGCCAGCAGCTTGAGACAGCGCCGGCCTAACTATGGCTACACCTTC.

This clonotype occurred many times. The CDR3 reads CASSHFSWEGTEQFF. CDR3 coding DNA: TGCGCCAGCAGTCATTTCAGCTGGGAGGGTACTGAGCAGTTCTTC. The rearrangement uses TRBV23-1 and TRBJ2-1; 7 bases are a match to TRBD2. TRBV23-1 is reported as an ORF; its role is uncertain. After removal of 3 bases from V and 9 bases from J, the junction contained 11 bases not matched to a gene. CDR3 size: 15 residues.

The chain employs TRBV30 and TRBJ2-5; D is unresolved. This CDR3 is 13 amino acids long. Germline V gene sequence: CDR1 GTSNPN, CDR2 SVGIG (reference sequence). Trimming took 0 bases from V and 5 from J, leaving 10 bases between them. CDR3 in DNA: TGTGCCTGGAGTGTAGATAGATTGGAGACCCAGTACTTC. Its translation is CAWSVDRLETQYF.

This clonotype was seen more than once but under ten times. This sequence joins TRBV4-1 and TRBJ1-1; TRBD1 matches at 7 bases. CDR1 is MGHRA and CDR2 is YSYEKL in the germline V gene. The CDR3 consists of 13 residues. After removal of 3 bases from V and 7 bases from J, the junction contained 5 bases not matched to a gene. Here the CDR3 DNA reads TGCGCCAGCAGCCACGCGGACAGGCTTGAAGCTTTCTTT. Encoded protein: CASSHADRLEAFF.

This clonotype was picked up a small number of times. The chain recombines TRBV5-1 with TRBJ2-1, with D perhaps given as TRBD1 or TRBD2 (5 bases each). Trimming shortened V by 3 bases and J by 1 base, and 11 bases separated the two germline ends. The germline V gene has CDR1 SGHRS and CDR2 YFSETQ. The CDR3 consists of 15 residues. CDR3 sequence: CASSSAGTSYNEQFF. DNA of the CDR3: TGCGCCAGCAGCTCCGCAGGGACGTCCTACAATGAGCAGTTCTTC.

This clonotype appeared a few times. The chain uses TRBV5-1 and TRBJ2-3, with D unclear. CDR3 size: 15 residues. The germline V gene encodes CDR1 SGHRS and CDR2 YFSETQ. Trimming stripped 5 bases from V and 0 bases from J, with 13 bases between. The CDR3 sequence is CASSIGGASTDTQYF. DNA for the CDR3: TGCGCCAGCAGTATAGGCGGAGCTAGCACAGATACGCAGTATTTT.

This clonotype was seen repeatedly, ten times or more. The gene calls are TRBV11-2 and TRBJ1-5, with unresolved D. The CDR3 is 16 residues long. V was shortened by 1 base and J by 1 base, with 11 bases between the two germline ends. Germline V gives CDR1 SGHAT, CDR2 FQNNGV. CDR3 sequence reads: CASSLGVGGSNQPQHF. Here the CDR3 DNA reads TGTGCCAGCAGCTTAGGGGTCGGCGGGAGCAATCAGCCCCAGCATTTT. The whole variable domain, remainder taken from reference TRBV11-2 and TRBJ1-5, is EAGVAQSPRYKIIEKRQSVAFWCNPISGHATLYWYQQILGQGPKLLIQFQNNGVVDDSQLPKDRFSAERLKGVDSTLKIQPAKLEDSAVYLCASSLGVGGSNQPQHFGDGTRLSIL.

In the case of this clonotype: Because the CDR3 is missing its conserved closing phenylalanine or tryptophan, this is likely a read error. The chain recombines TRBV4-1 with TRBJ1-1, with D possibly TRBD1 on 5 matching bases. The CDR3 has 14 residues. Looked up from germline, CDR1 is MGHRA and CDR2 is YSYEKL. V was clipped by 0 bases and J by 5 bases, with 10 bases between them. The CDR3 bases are TGCGCCAGCAGCCAAGATGGGGGGAGGACTGAAGCTTTCTTA. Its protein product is CASSQDGGRTEAFL.